These T cell receptor beta chains were read from a single sample in a study of shared clonotypes between healthy human individuals. The assay was immunoSEQ multiplex PCR, and TCRdb's table has in-frame clones only and misses some. This table has around 2.1 million clones, almost 96% appearing once. Input material: naive CD4+ T cells sorted from blood. Every receptor here comes from a young man in good health. The CDR3 runs from the conserved cysteine through the conserved F or W. The order of the fields is V gene, CDR3 protein.

TRBV2	CASSKWDRGAGELFF
TRBV4-1	CASSQRVGGGSTDTQYF
TRBV10-1	CASSLHRENNYGYTF
TRBV5-1	CASSWNVGPAEAFF
TRBV5-1	CASSWAGTSMGTDTQYF
TRBV2	CASSIIGVAKNIQYF
TRBV30	CASSRDGIRRAFF
TRBV18	CASSPLEGNTEAFF
TRBV18	CASSPPLDTIYF
TRBV18	CASSPEGTASYGYTF
TRBV6-1	CASSEGYRGLGYEQYF
TRBV7-8	CASSPGREDTGELFF
TRBV19	CASSRGETQYF
TRBV9	CASSRGPNEKLFF
TRBV18	CASSQSTLMNTEAFF
TRBV19	CASSMWGQQETQYF
TRBV14	CASSQEGTSFSPLHF
TRBV25-1	CASSELAGTAYEQYF
TRBV2	CASREGTANEKLFF
TRBV5-1	CASSVSGFEQFF
TRBV6-1	CASGTPLAYEQYF
TRBV7-9	CASSLHPVGTEAFF
TRBV18	CASSIQQGATKNIQYF
TRBV6-1	CASSDAPGHQSYEQYF
TRBV13	CASKAPVQYF
TRBV6-5	CASSRGTRDTQYF